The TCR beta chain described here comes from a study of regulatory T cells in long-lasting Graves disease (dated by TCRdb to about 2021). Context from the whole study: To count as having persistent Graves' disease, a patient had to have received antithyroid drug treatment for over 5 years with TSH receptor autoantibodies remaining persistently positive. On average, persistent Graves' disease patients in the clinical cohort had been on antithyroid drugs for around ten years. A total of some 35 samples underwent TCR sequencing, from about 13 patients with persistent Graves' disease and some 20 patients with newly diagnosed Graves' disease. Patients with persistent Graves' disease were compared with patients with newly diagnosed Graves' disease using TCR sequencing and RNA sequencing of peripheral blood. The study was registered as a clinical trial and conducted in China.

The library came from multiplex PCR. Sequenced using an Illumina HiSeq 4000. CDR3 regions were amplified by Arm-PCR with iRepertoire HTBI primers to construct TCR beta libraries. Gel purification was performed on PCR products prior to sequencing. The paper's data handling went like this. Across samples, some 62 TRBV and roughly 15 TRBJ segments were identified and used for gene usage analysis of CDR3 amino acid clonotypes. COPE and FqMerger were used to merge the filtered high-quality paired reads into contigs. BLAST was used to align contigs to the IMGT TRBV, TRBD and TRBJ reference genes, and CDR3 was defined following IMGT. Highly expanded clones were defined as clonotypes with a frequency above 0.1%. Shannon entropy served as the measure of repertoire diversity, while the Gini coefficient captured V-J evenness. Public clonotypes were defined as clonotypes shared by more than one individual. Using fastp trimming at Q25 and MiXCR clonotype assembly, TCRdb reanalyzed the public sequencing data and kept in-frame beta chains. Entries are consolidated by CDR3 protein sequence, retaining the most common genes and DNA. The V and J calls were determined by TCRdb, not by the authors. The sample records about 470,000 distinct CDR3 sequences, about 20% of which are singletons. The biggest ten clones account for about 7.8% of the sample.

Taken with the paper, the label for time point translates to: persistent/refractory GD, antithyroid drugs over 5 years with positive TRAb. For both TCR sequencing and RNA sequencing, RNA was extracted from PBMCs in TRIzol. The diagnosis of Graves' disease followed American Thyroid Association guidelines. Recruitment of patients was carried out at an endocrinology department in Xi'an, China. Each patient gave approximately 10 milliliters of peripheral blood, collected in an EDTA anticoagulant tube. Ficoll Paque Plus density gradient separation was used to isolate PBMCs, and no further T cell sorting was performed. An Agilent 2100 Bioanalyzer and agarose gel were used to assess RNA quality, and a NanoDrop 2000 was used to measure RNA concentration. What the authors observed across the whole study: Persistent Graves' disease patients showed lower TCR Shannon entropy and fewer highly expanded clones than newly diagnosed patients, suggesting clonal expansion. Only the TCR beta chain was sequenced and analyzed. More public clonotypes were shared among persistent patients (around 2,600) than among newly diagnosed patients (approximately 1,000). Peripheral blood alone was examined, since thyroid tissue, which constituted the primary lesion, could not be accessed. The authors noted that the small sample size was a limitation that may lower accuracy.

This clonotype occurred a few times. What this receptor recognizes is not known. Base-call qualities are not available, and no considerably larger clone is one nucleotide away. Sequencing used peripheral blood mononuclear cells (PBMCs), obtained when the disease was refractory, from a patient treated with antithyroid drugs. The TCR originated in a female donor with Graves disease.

The base sequence is TGTGCCAGCAGCCCTGAGTCAGCGAACACTGAAGCTTTCTTT. It encodes CASSPESANTEAFF. The V and J segments used are TRBV7-9 and TRBJ1-1; the D gene cannot be named for sure. CDR1 and CDR2 were assigned from the germline V gene (reference sequence) as SEHNR and FQNEAQ. Taken from cysteine to phenylalanine, the CDR3 has 14 residues. This entry keeps only the CDR3 DNA: 42 bases, framed from base 1. V and J lose 5 bases and 1 base, and a span of 11 bases separates them.